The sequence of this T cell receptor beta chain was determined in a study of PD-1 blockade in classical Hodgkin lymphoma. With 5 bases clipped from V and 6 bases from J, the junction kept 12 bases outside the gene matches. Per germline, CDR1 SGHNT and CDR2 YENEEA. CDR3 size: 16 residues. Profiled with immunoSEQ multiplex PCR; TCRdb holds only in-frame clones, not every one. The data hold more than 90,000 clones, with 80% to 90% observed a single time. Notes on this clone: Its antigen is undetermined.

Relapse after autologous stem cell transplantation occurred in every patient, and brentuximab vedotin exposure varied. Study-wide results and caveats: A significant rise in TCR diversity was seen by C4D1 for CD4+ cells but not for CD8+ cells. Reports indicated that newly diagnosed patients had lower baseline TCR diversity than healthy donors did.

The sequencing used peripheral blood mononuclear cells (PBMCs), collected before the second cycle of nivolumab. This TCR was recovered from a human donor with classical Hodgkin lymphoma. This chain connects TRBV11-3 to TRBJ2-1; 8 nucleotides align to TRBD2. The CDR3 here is CASSNPGLGFGNEQFF. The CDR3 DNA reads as TGTGCCAGCAGCAACCCGGGACTAGGTTTCGGCAATGAGCAGTTCTTC.